Following are 12 T cell receptor beta chains from one sample sequenced in a study of CD8 T cells in ankylosing spondylitis. TCRdb fed the 5' RACE reads into MiXCR, producing one record per CDR3 protein. The sample lists about 240,000 distinct CDR3 sequences; 10% to 13% were seen once. Material: blood, either unsorted or a sorted T cell fraction (not recorded which). The receptors here all came from a male donor with ankylosing spondylitis or in good health (not recorded which).

This clonotype appeared many times. The genes are TRBV9 and TRBJ2-7; D is uncertain. Germline assignment: CDR1 SGDLS and CDR2 YYNGEE. Between the trimmed V and J ends, which lost 0 bases and 2 bases, there was a span of 18 bases. This CDR3 has 17 amino acids. The CDR3 DNA follows: TGTGCCAGCAGCGTAGGAGAGGTACCCGGCAGAGCCTACGAGCAGTACTTC. Amino acid sequence: CASSVGEVPGRAYEQYF.

Details on this clonotype: A much more abundant neighbour one base away suggests this may be a read error. This chain connects TRBV12-3 or TRBV12-4 to TRBJ1-1, with D uncertain. CDR3 length: 13 amino acids. CDR3 in DNA: TGCGCCAGCAGGCCTAGCGAAGGCTCCGAAGCTTTCTTT. Translating it yields CASRPSEGSEAFF.

This clonotype was seen many times. The chain links TRBV5-1 to TRBJ1-2, with 7 bases identical to TRBD1. Looked up from germline, CDR1 is SGHRS and CDR2 is YFSETQ. CDR3 length: 16 residues. J gave up 1 base and V 3 bases, and 9 bases lay outside the gene matches. CDR3 sequence (DNA): TGCGCCAGCAGCTCGGGGACAGTCCGACATAACTATGGCTACACCTTC. It is translated as CASSSGTVRHNYGYTF.

This clonotype came up many times. The V and J genes are TRBV28 and TRBJ2-7, with 11 bases matching TRBD2. With V trimmed by 6 bases and J by 1 base, 5 bases remained unmatched. This CDR3 comprises 15 residues. The V gene's germline CDR1 is MDHEN and CDR2 SYDVKM. This chain's CDR3 is CASRTGTSGSYEQYF. The CDR3 nucleotides read TGTGCCAGCAGAACCGGGACTAGCGGATCCTACGAGCAGTACTTC.

There are many counts of this clonotype. The chain uses TRBV3-1 and TRBJ2-3, with 7 bases lining up with TRBD1. The CDR3 is 16 residues long. Germline lookup yields CDR1 LGHDT and CDR2 YNNKEL (reference sequence). The ends lost 4 bases at V and 0 bases at J; junction bases unmatched: 7. CDR3 nucleotides: TGTGCCAGCAGCCCATTGGGACAGCTTAGCACAGATACGCAGTATTTT. Its protein product is CASSPLGQLSTDTQYF.

This clonotype has a count of ten or more. J is TRBJ1-1 and V is TRBV30; TRBD1 is a possible D gene (5 bases). CDR3 length: 15 amino acids. Germline-derived CDR1 and CDR2 are GTSNPN and SVGIG (reference sequence). Trimming removed 2 bases at V and 2 bases at J, with 15 bases between. The CDR3 sequence is CAWSLGQGTNTEAFF. CDR3 nucleotide sequence: TGTGCCTGGAGTCTTGGGCAGGGTACCAACACTGAAGCTTTCTTT.

The table lists this clonotype with many counts. The CDR3 bases are TGTGCCACCAGCAGAGATCTAGCAGGGGCCGGTATTAATTCACCCCTCCACTTT. It encodes CATSRDLAGAGINSPLHF. The J gene is TRBJ1-6, the V gene TRBV15, with D possibly being TRBD1 (6 bases). The CDR3 covers 18 residues. V dropped 0 bases and J dropped 6 bases, with 18 bases sitting between them. The V gene's germline CDR1 is LNHNV and CDR2 YYDKDF (reference sequence).

There are a few counts of this clonotype. The rearrangement uses TRBV6-1 and TRBJ2-7; D not resolved. V shed 4 bases and J shed 2 bases, with 12 bases lying between them. The germline V gene has CDR1 MNHNS and CDR2 SASEGT. The CDR3 is made up of 14 amino acids. In DNA form, the CDR3 reads TGTGCCAGCAGTGCCAGAGTCCTACCCTACGAGCAGTACTTC. Protein sequence: CASSARVLPYEQYF.

This clonotype was detected ten times or more. J is TRBJ2-7 and V is TRBV6-6, with D maybe TRBD1 (6 bases). Germline values: CDR1 MNHNY, CDR2 SVGAGI (reference sequence). V gave up 5 bases and J gave up 7 bases, with 12 bases separating them. The length of the CDR3 is 12 residues. Here the CDR3 reads CASSQTGQEQYF. CDR3 nucleotides: TGTGCCAGCAGTCAGACAGGCCAAGAGCAGTACTTC.

A few counts support this clonotype. The J gene is TRBJ2-5, the V gene TRBV30; D possibly corresponds to TRBD1 (6 bases). Germline V CDR1 and CDR2: GTSNPN, SVGIG (reference sequence). Trimming shortened V by 4 bases and J by 4 bases, and 16 bases separated the two germline ends. The CDR3 extends over 14 amino acids. The CDR3 loop is CAWNLGQYRETQYF. DNA for the CDR3: TGTGCCTGGAACCTAGGACAGTACAGAGAGACCCAGTACTTC.

In this sample, this clonotype turned up many times. V gene TRBV20-1 combines with J gene TRBJ2-3; D is unclear. The V and J ends lost 4 bases and 6 bases respectively, with 8 bases between them. The germline V gene encodes CDR1 DFQATT and CDR2 SNEGSKA (reference sequence). The CDR3 runs 11 residues. CDR3 protein: CSAIGGDTQYF. The CDR3 DNA reads as TGCAGTGCTATTGGTGGGGATACGCAGTATTTT.

This clonotype was found many times. V and J are TRBV20-1 and TRBJ1-2, with 11 bases identical to TRBD1. Germline V gene data show CDR1 as DFQATT and CDR2 as SNEGSKA (reference sequence). After removal of 4 bases from V and 4 bases from J, the junction contained 14 bases not matched to a gene. The CDR3 has 17 residues. The CDR3 bases are TGCAGTGCTACCCCCGGGACAGGGGGGCGGTCAGGCTATGGCTACACCTTC. Its protein product is CSATPGTGGRSGYGYTF.